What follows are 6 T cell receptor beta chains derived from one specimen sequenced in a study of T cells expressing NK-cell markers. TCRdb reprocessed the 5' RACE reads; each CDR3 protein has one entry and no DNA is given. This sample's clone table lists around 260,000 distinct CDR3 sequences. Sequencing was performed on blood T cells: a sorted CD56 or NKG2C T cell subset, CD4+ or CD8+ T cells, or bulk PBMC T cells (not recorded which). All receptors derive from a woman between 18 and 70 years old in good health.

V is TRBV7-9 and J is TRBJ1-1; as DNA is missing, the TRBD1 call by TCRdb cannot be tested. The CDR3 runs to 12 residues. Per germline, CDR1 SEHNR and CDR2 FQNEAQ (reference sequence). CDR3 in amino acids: CASSPGTERAFF. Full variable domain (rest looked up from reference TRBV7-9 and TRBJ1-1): DTGVSQNPRHKITKRGQNVTFRCDPISEHNRLYWYRQTLGQGPEFLTYFQNEAQLEKSRLLSDRFSAERPKGSFSTLEIQRTEQGDSAMYLCASSPGTERAFFGQGTRLTVV.

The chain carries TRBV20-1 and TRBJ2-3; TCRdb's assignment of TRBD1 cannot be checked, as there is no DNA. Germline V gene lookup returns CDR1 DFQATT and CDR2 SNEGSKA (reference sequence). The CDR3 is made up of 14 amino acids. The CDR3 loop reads CSARDRGYADTQYF.

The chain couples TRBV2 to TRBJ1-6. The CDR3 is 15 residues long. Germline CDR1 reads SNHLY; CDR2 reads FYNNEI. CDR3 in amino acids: CASSSGPGMDSPLHF.

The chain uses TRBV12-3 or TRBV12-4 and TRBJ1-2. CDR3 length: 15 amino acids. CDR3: CASSLSPAALYGYTF.

CDR3: CASSLARDQPQHF. The chain joins TRBV12-3 or TRBV12-4 to TRBJ1-5; the TCRdb call, TRBD1, lacks DNA for checking. CDR3 length: 13 residues.

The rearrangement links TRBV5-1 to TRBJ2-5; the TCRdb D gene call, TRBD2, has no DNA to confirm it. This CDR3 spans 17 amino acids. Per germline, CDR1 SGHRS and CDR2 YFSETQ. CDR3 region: CASSLRGGTSVQETQYF.